A single sample gave rise to the 20 T cell receptor beta chains below, sequenced in a study of shared clonotypes between healthy human individuals (TCRdb year 2020). The library was obtained by the immunoSEQ multiplex PCR assay. The immuneACCESS repertoire file appears here via TCRdb, limited to in-frame rearrangements. These files lack a portion of the clones; in checked studies, under half of the deficit traces to unresolved V genes, and the cause of the others is not known. The sample table contains 2 million to 2.5 million clones; only one count was recorded for nearly 97% of them. The ten biggest clones cover approximately 0.13% of the sample. What was sequenced was naive CD4+ T cells sorted from blood. The sample's cell subset or site label, in plain terms: CD45RA+ positively selected. Receptor source: a man between 18 and 35 years old in good health.

V is TRBV4-1 and J is TRBJ1-2; D is unresolved. The CDR3 covers 15 residues. V lost 0 bases, J lost 8 bases, and 16 bases lay in between. Per germline, CDR1 MGHRA and CDR2 YSYEKL. For the CDR3, the DNA is TGCGCCAGCAGCCAAGATTGGCCGGCAGCTTTAGGCTACACCTTC. Translated: CASSQDWPAALGYTF.

V and J are TRBV7-9 and TRBJ1-2, with TRBD1 identical over 7 bases. Trimming at V came to 4 bases and at J to 2 bases, leaving 4 bases not matched to a gene. The CDR3 totals 14 residues. Germline V CDR1 and CDR2: SEHNR, FQNEAQ (reference sequence). The CDR3 coding sequence is TGTGCCAGCAGCTGGGGACAGCCGAACTATGGCTACACCTTC. Residues: CASSWGQPNYGYTF.

This rearrangement joins TRBV7-2 to TRBJ2-3; 12 nucleotides match TRBD2. With 1 base clipped from V and 1 base from J, the junction kept 6 bases outside the gene matches. CDR3 length: 18 amino acids. Germline V gives CDR1 SGHTA, CDR2 FQGNSA. CDR3 nucleotide sequence: TGTGCCAGCAGCTTAGGTCGTAGGACTAGCGGGGGCACAGATACGCAGTATTTT. Amino acids: CASSLGRRTSGGTDTQYF.

The rearrangement uses TRBV5-1 and TRBJ2-3, with D unclear. V was clipped by 4 bases and J by 0 bases, with 6 bases between them. The CDR3 consists of 13 residues. Germline V gene sequence: CDR1 SGHRS, CDR2 YFSETQ. The CDR3 sequence: CASSADSTDTQYF. The CDR3 nucleotides read TGCGCCAGCAGCGCCGACAGCACAGATACGCAGTATTTT.

V is TRBV5-8 and J is TRBJ2-7, with TRBD1 as a possible D gene (6 bases). This CDR3 comprises 14 residues. The V gene lost 0 bases and the J gene lost 5 bases, with 12 bases spanning the gap. The germline gives CDR1 SGHTS, CDR2 YDEGEE. CDR3 DNA sequence: TGTGCCAGCAGCTTGGCCAGGGGCGGCGACGAGCAGTACTTC. This sequence encodes CASSLARGGDEQYF.

CDR3 bases: TGCGCCAGCAGCTTGGCCACAGGGACAGTGAATAAAAAACTGTTTTTT. Translation: CASSLATGTVNKKLFF. This chain uses TRBV5-1 with TRBJ1-4, with TRBD1 identical over 7 bases. V gave up 0 bases and J gave up 9 bases; unmatched junction bases: 11. This CDR3 comprises 16 residues. Germline V gene sequence: CDR1 SGHRS, CDR2 YFSETQ.

The genes are TRBV7-2 and TRBJ2-7, with D perhaps matching TRBD1 (6 bases). Trimming took off 2 bases at V and 7 bases at J, with 15 bases between the two ends. The CDR3 consists of 14 residues. Germline lookup yields CDR1 SGHTA and CDR2 FQGNSA. The CDR3 DNA is TGTGCCAGCAGCTTACGAGGACAGCCGAGAGAGCAGTACTTC. The encoded protein is CASSLRGQPREQYF.

The chain is built from TRBV9 and TRBJ2-1; D tentatively fits TRBD1 or TRBD2 (5 bases each). V was cut by 2 bases and J by 7 bases, with 19 bases left in between. Germline-derived CDR1 and CDR2 are SGDLS and YYNGEE. The CDR3 has 16 residues. CDR3 amino acids: CASSVSPGTSGNEQFF. The DNA of the CDR3 is TGTGCCAGCAGCGTCTCCCCCGGGACCTCTGGGAATGAGCAGTTCTTC. Together with reference TRBV9 and TRBJ2-1, the CDR3 gives the full variable domain: DSGVTQTPKHLITATGQRVTLRCSPRSGDLSVYWYQQSLDQGLQFLIQYYNGEERAKGNILERFSAQQFPDLHSELNLSSLELGDSALYFCASSVSPGTSGNEQFFGPGTRLTVL.

The rearrangement uses TRBV10-3 and TRBJ2-3, with 11 bases that match TRBD2. Germline CDR1 reads ENHRY; CDR2 reads SYGVKD. The CDR3 totals 17 residues. Losses at the gene ends were 3 bases for V and 4 bases for J; bases not matched to a gene: 9. CDR3 region: CAISDPLAGGLADTQYF. Written as DNA, the CDR3 is TGTGCCATCAGTGACCCCCTAGCGGGGGGCCTGGCAGATACGCAGTATTTT.

The rearrangement joins TRBV10-3 to TRBJ2-1; 8 bases map to TRBD2. V gave up 11 bases and J gave up 8 bases; unmatched junction bases: 11. CDR3 length: 13 residues. Germline V lookup: CDR1 ENHRY, CDR2 SYGVKD. The CDR3 DNA is TGTGCCCTAAGCGGGGGAATCTCCGATGAGCAGTTCTTC. It is translated as CALSGGISDEQFF.

This sequence joins TRBV9 and TRBJ2-7; D remains unclear. Germline V gives CDR1 SGDLS, CDR2 YYNGEE. The V end was cut by 4 bases, the J end by 5 bases, with 22 bases between. This CDR3 region has 16 residues. CDR3 amino acids: CASSPRSVGYRDEQYF. The CDR3 DNA sequence: TGTGCCAGCAGCCCACGAAGCGTAGGTTACCGGGACGAGCAGTACTTC. The whole variable domain, remainder taken from reference TRBV9 and TRBJ2-7, is DSGVTQTPKHLITATGQRVTLRCSPRSGDLSVYWYQQSLDQGLQFLIQYYNGEERAKGNILERFSAQQFPDLHSELNLSSLELGDSALYFCASSPRSVGYRDEQYFGPGTRLTVT.

CDR3 loop: CASSVTDLGTEAFF. For the CDR3, the DNA is TGTGCCAGCAGCGTGACGGACCTCGGCACTGAAGCTTTCTTT. The V and J genes are TRBV9 and TRBJ1-1; no firm D call. Germline V gene sequence: CDR1 SGDLS, CDR2 YYNGEE. Trimming took off 2 bases at V and 4 bases at J, with 12 bases between the two ends. This CDR3 contains 14 residues. Looking up the rest from reference TRBV9 and TRBJ1-1 gives the full variable domain: DSGVTQTPKHLITATGQRVTLRCSPRSGDLSVYWYQQSLDQGLQFLIQYYNGEERAKGNILERFSAQQFPDLHSELNLSSLELGDSALYFCASSVTDLGTEAFFGQGTRLTVV.

The genes are TRBV6-6 and TRBJ1-2, with 8 bases matching TRBD1. There are 16 residues in the CDR3. Unmatched junction bases numbered 11, after V lost 2 bases and J lost 6 bases. Per germline, CDR1 MNHNY and CDR2 SVGAGI (reference sequence). Here the CDR3 reads CASSYPTGQGHNGYTF. CDR3 bases: TGTGCCAGCAGTTACCCAACCGGACAGGGCCACAATGGCTACACCTTC.

The chain links TRBV4-3 to TRBJ2-1, with a weak D call TRBD2 (6 bases). Per the germline V gene, CDR1 is LGHNA and CDR2 is YSLEER. V gave up 0 bases and J gave up 1 base, with 13 bases separating them. This CDR3 spans 17 amino acids. CDR3 sequence: CASSQDLIGTSYNEQFF. In DNA form, the CDR3 reads TGCGCCAGCAGCCAAGATCTGATTGGGACTTCCTACAATGAGCAGTTCTTC.

A single count supports this clone. The chain recombines TRBV25-1 with TRBJ2-2; D not resolved. Germline-derived CDR1 and CDR2 are MGHDK and SYGVNS. The CDR3 runs 13 residues. The V end lost 4 bases, the J end lost 3 bases, and 6 bases lay between the germline ends. CDR3 sequence reads: CASSADYTGELFF. The CDR3 coding sequence is TGTGCCAGCAGTGCGGATTACACCGGGGAGCTGTTTTTT.

The chain is built from TRBV6-6 and TRBJ2-2; 8 bases map to TRBD1. The germline gives CDR1 MNHNY, CDR2 SVGAGI (reference sequence). V shed 4 bases, J shed 1 base, and the junction held 2 bases outside the gene matches. This CDR3 region has 15 residues. The CDR3 DNA reads as TGTGCCAGCAGTTCCGGACAGGGGAACACCGGGGAGCTGTTTTTT. Translated, it gives CASSSGQGNTGELFF.

This clone was observed a single time. The J gene is TRBJ1-5, the V gene TRBV5-8; D call uncertain. The CDR3 runs 12 residues. Germline V gives CDR1 SGHTS, CDR2 YDEGEE. V was pared by 2 bases and J by 7 bases, with 7 bases between. This CDR3 reads CASSFAGQPQHF. CDR3 bases: TGTGCCAGCAGCTTTGCGGGACAGCCCCAGCATTTT.

V gene TRBV7-9 combines with J gene TRBJ2-7; 8 bases match TRBD1. This CDR3 comprises 14 residues. The trim removed 1 base at V and 9 bases at J, leaving 8 bases unmatched. Looked up from germline, CDR1 is SEHNR and CDR2 is FQNEAQ (reference sequence). Here the CDR3 reads CASSLGGQGARQYF. The CDR3 bases are TGTGCCAGCAGCTTAGGGGGCCAGGGGGCACGGCAGTACTTC.

The chain recombines TRBV27 with TRBJ2-7; perhaps TRBD2 as D (7 bases). CDR1 is MNHEY, CDR2 SMNVEV, per germline (reference sequence). This CDR3 is 11 amino acids long. The ends were cut back, 8 bases at V and 6 bases at J, with 11 bases in the middle. The CDR3 DNA follows: TGTGCCAGCCTTCGGGGGGCCGAGCAGTACTTC. Amino acids: CASLRGAEQYF.

This clone was seen only once. This chain joins TRBV30 and TRBJ2-7; TRBD1 matches 9 bases. Germline V lookup: CDR1 GTSNPN, CDR2 SVGIG (reference sequence). The CDR3 is 18 residues long. Unmatched junction bases numbered 16, after V lost 3 bases and J lost 1 base. CDR3 protein: CAWRRHTSGTGNSYEQYF. As DNA, the CDR3 is TGTGCCTGGAGACGCCACACCTCCGGGACAGGGAATTCCTACGAGCAGTACTTC.